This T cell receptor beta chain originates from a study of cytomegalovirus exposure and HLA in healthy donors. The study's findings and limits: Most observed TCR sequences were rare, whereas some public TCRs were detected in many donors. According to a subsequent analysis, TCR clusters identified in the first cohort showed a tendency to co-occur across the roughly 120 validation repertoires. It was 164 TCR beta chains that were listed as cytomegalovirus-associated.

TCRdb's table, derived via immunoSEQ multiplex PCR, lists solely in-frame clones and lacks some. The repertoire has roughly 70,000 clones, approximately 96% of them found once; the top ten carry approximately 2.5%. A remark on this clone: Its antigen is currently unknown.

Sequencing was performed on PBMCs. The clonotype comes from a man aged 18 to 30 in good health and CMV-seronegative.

CDR3: CASSVDSSPNSPLHF. CDR3 coding DNA: TGTGCCAGCAGTGTGGACAGTTCACCTAATTCACCCCTCCACTTT. The chain recombines TRBV6-1 with TRBJ1-6; possible D gene TRBD1, 6 bases. Per germline, CDR1 MNHNS and CDR2 SASEGT. V gave up 4 bases and J gave up 6 bases, with 13 bases separating them. This CDR3 has 15 residues.